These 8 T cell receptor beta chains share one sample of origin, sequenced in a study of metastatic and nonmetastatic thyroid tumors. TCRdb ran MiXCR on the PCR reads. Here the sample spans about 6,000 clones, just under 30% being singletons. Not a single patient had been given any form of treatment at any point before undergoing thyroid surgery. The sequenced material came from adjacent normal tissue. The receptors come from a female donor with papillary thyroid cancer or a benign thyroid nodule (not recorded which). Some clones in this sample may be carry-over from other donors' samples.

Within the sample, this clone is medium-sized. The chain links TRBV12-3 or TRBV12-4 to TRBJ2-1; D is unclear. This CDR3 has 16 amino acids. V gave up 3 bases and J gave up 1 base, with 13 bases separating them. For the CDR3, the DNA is TGTGCCAGCAGTTTCTTCGGTACAGATTCCTACAATGAGCAGTTCTTC. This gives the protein CASSFFGTDSYNEQFF.

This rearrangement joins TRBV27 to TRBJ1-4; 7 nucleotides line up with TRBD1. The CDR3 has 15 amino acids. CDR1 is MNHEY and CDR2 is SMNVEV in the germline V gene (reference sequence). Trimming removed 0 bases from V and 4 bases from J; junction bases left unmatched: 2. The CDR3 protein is CASSLSRGLNEKLFF. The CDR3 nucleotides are TGTGCCAGCAGTTTATCGAGGGGGCTTAATGAAAAACTGTTTTTT. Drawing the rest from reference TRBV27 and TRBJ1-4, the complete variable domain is EAQVTQNPRYLITVTGKKLTVTCSQNMNHEYMSWYRQDPGLGLRQIYYSMNVEVTDKGDVPEGYKVSRKEKRNFPLILESPSPNQTSLYFCASSLSRGLNEKLFFGSGTQLSVL.

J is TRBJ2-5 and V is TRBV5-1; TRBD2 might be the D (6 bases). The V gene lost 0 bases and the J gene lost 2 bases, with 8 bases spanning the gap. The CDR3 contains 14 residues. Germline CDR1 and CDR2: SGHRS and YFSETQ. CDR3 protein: CASSLVGGQETQYF. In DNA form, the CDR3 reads TGCGCCAGCAGCTTGGTCGGGGGACAAGAGACCCAGTACTTC.

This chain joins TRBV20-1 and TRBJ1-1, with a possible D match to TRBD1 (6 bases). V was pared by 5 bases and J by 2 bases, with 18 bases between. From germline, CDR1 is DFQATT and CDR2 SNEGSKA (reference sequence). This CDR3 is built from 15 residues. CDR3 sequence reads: CSAGDLQGPNTEAFF. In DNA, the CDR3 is TGCAGTGCTGGGGACCTTCAGGGGCCTAACACTGAAGCTTTCTTT.

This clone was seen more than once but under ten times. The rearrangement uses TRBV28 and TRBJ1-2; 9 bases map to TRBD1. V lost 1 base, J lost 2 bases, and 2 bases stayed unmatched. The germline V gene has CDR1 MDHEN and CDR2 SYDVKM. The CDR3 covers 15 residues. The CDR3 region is CASSLSQGANYGYTF. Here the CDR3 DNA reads TGTGCCAGCAGTTTATCACAGGGGGCGAACTATGGCTACACCTTC.

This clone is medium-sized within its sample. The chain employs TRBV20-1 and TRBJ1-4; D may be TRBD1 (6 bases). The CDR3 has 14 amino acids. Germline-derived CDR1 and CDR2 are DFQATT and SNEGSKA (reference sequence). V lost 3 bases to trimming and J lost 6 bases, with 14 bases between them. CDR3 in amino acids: CSASHREEYEKLFF. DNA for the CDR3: TGCAGTGCTAGCCACAGGGAGGAGTATGAAAAACTGTTTTTT.

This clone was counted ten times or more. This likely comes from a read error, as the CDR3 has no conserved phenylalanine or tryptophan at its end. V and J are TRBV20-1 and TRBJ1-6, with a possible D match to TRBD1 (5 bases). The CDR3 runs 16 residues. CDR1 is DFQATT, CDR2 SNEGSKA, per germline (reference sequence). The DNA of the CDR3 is TGCAGTGCTAGAGGGGACCGGAGCTCCTATAGTTCACCCCTCCACCTT. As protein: CSARGDRSSYSSPLHL.

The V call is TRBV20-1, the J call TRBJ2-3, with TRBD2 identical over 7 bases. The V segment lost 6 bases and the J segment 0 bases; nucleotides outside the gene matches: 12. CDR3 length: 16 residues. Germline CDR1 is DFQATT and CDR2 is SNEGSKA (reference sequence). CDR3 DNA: TGCAGTGCAGAGGAAATAGCGGGTTCTAGCACAGATACGCAGTATTTT. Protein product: CSAEEIAGSSTDTQYF.